This is a list of T cell receptor beta chains from one sample in a study of T cell repertoires in cytomegalovirus infection. TCRdb reanalysed the reads using MiXCR and keeps one entry per CDR3 protein. The repertoire consists of about 100,000 distinct CDR3 sequences, with about 15% occurring once and the leading ten covering more than 7%. Sequencing was carried out using PBMCs. All receptors come from a human donor in good health (CMV status not recorded). Some clones in this sample may be carry-over from other donors' samples. Both conserved end residues are part of each CDR3. Each record gives: D gene, clone size, CDR3 length, V gene, J gene, CDR3 DNA, CDR3 protein. The D gene is left open where the match is weak. Clone size is not always given. Where it is, it says once, few, many or a class for expanded clones.

D gene: .
clone size: few
CDR3 length: 15
V gene: TRBV12-3/TRBV12-4
J gene: TRBJ2-5
CDR3 DNA: TGTGCCAGCAGTTTAAGCAGGAGGTCCCAAGAGACCCAGTACTTC
CDR3 protein: CASSLSRRSQETQYF

D gene: TRBD1
clone size: many
CDR3 length: 16
V gene: TRBV7-2
J gene: TRBJ1-6
CDR3 DNA: TGTGCCAGCAGCGGGAGGACAGGGGGGGGTAATTCACCCCTCCACTTT
CDR3 protein: CASSGRTGGGNSPLHF

D gene: .
clone size: few
CDR3 length: 15
V gene: TRBV11-2
J gene: TRBJ2-7
CDR3 DNA: TGTGCCAGCAGCCATTGGGGCGGGGACTCCTACGAGCAGTACTTC
CDR3 protein: CASSHWGGDSYEQYF

D gene: .
clone size: many
CDR3 length: 15
V gene: TRBV20-1
J gene: TRBJ1-2
CDR3 DNA: TGCAGTGCTAGAGATGGGAGGGGACGGAACTATGGCTACACCTTC
CDR3 protein: CSARDGRGRNYGYTF

D gene: .
clone size: .
CDR3 length: 17
V gene: TRBV2
J gene: TRBJ2-2
CDR3 DNA: TGTGCCAGCAGTGAAAGGTTGGGTACTTGGGGATCCGGGGACCTGTTTTTT
CDR3 protein: CASSERLGTWGSGDLFF

D gene: .
clone size: .
CDR3 length: 15
V gene: TRBV28
J gene: TRBJ2-7
CDR3 DNA: TGTGCCAGCAGTTTAGGTCGGGGGAGGAACTACGAGCAGTACTTC
CDR3 protein: CASSLGRGRNYEQYF

D gene: .
clone size: .
CDR3 length: 14
V gene: TRBV11-2
J gene: TRBJ1-4
CDR3 DNA: TGTGCCAGCAGCTTCGGGGGGCTGAGGGCAAAACTGTTTTTT
CDR3 protein: CASSFGGLRAKLFF

D gene: .
clone size: many
CDR3 length: 16
V gene: TRBV7-2
J gene: TRBJ2-7
CDR3 DNA: TGTGCCAGCAGCTTAGGGCCTCCGGGACAACATTACGAGCAGTACTTC
CDR3 protein: CASSLGPPGQHYEQYF

D gene: TRBD1
clone size: many
CDR3 length: 16
V gene: TRBV7-2
J gene: TRBJ1-5
CDR3 DNA: TGTGCCAGCAGCTCAGTAGGGACAGCTAGCAATCAGCCCCAGCATTTT
CDR3 protein: CASSSVGTASNQPQHF

D gene: .
clone size: .
CDR3 length: 16
V gene: TRBV19
J gene: TRBJ2-2
CDR3 DNA: TGTGCCAGTAGTAAGGGGGTAGCCCTGAACACCGGGGAGCTGTTTTTT
CDR3 protein: CASSKGVALNTGELFF

D gene: TRBD1
clone size: few
CDR3 length: 15
V gene: TRBV27
J gene: TRBJ1-5
CDR3 DNA: TGTGCCAGCAGTTTATCGGGACAGCGAAATCAGCCCCAGCATTTT
CDR3 protein: CASSLSGQRNQPQHF

D gene: TRBD2
clone size: many
CDR3 length: 15
V gene: TRBV7-2
J gene: TRBJ2-7
CDR3 DNA: TGTGCCAGCAGCCGGGGACGGGGGGGGATAGACGAGCAGTACTTC
CDR3 protein: CASSRGRGGIDEQYF

D gene: .
clone size: .
CDR3 length: 13
V gene: TRBV6-2/TRBV6-3
J gene: TRBJ2-5
CDR3 DNA: TGTGCCAGCAGTTACTCGACAGAGGAGACCCAGTACTTC
CDR3 protein: CASSYSTEETQYF

D gene: .
clone size: many
CDR3 length: 15
V gene: TRBV18
J gene: TRBJ1-2
CDR3 DNA: TGTGCCAGCTCACCACCGATGCTGGGGAGGGATGGCTACACCTTC
CDR3 protein: CASSPPMLGRDGYTF

D gene: .
clone size: .
CDR3 length: 11
V gene: TRBV27
J gene: TRBJ2-7
CDR3 DNA: TGTGCCAGCAAGGAGGGTTACGAGCAGTACTTC
CDR3 protein: CASKEGYEQYF

D gene: TRBD1
clone size: .
CDR3 length: 15
V gene: TRBV5-4
J gene: TRBJ2-7
CDR3 DNA: TGTGCCAGCAGCTTACCGGGACAGGATAGCTACGAGCAGTACTTC
CDR3 protein: CASSLPGQDSYEQYF

D gene: .
clone size: many
CDR3 length: 12
V gene: TRBV6-4
J gene: TRBJ1-1
CDR3 DNA: TGTGCCAGCAGGGATCGGAACACTGAAGCTTTCTTT
CDR3 protein: CASRDRNTEAFF

D gene: TRBD1
clone size: .
CDR3 length: 13
V gene: TRBV7-4
J gene: TRBJ2-7
CDR3 DNA: TGTGCCAGCAGCTCAGGGGGCTACTACGAGCAGTACTTC
CDR3 protein: CASSSGGYYEQYF

D gene: .
clone size: .
CDR3 length: 13
V gene: TRBV6-2/TRBV6-3
J gene: TRBJ1-5
CDR3 DNA: TGTGCCAGCAACTACAGGGAGGGCGAGCCCCAGCATTTT
CDR3 protein: CASNYREGEPQHF

D gene: .
clone size: .
CDR3 length: 16
V gene: TRBV7-9
J gene: TRBJ2-1
CDR3 DNA: TGTGCCAGCAGCTCTTCACGGACTGTTACCTACAATGAGCAGTTCTTC
CDR3 protein: CASSSSRTVTYNEQFF

D gene: .
clone size: many
CDR3 length: 15
V gene: TRBV4-1
J gene: TRBJ1-4
CDR3 DNA: TGCGCCAGCAGCACTAGACAAGCAACTAATGAAAAACTGTTTTTT
CDR3 protein: CASSTRQATNEKLFF

D gene: TRBD1
clone size: .
CDR3 length: 15
V gene: TRBV6-6
J gene: TRBJ2-7
CDR3 DNA: TGTGCCAGCAGGACCGGACAGGGGGGCACCTACCAGCAGTACTTC
CDR3 protein: CASRTGQGGTYQQYF

D gene: .
clone size: .
CDR3 length: 14
V gene: TRBV7-2
J gene: TRBJ2-7
CDR3 DNA: TGTGCCAGCAGCTCGGAACAGGTCTCCTACGAGCAGTACTTC
CDR3 protein: CASSSEQVSYEQYF

D gene: .
clone size: many
CDR3 length: 15
V gene: TRBV12-3/TRBV12-4
J gene: TRBJ2-3
CDR3 DNA: TGTGCCAGCAGTTTAGCGGCGGCAGGGGAGCGTACGCAGTATTTT
CDR3 protein: CASSLAAAGERTQYF

D gene: TRBD2
clone size: .
CDR3 length: 18
V gene: TRBV12-3/TRBV12-4
J gene: TRBJ2-5
CDR3 DNA: TGTGCCAGCACTTCCCCCACTAGCGGGGGGGCCATTCAAGAGACCCAGTACTTC
CDR3 protein: CASTSPTSGGAIQETQYF

D gene: TRBD1
clone size: many
CDR3 length: 16
V gene: TRBV6-2/TRBV6-3
J gene: TRBJ1-1
CDR3 DNA: TGTGCCAGCAGTTTGGGACAGGGGTTAGTAGGGACTGAAGCTTTCTTT
CDR3 protein: CASSLGQGLVGTEAFF

D gene: .
clone size: .
CDR3 length: 13
V gene: TRBV29-1
J gene: TRBJ2-5
CDR3 DNA: TGCAGCGTGGTGGGAGTGGATCGTGAGACCCAGTACTTC
CDR3 protein: CSVVGVDRETQYF

D gene: .
clone size: .
CDR3 length: 16
V gene: TRBV25-1
J gene: TRBJ2-3
CDR3 DNA: TGTGCCAGCGGAGGGGGACCGGGACAACTGGGAGGTACGCAGTATTTT
CDR3 protein: CASGGGPGQLGGTQYF

D gene: .
clone size: .
CDR3 length: 14
V gene: TRBV9
J gene: TRBJ2-3
CDR3 DNA: TGTGCCAGCAGCGTCAGTCTCAGCACAGATACGCAGTATTTT
CDR3 protein: CASSVSLSTDTQYF

D gene: .
clone size: few
CDR3 length: 15
V gene: TRBV3-1
J gene: TRBJ1-1
CDR3 DNA: TGTGCCAGCAGCCAAGCGGCAGGGGTGAGAACTGAAGCTTTCTTT
CDR3 protein: CASSQAAGVRTEAFF

D gene: .
clone size: .
CDR3 length: 15
V gene: TRBV19
J gene: TRBJ1-2
CDR3 DNA: TGTGCCAGCAACAAGGACATTATTGCGCCTTATGGCTACACCTTC
CDR3 protein: CASNKDIIAPYGYTF

D gene: .
clone size: .
CDR3 length: 12
V gene: TRBV28
J gene: TRBJ1-5
CDR3 DNA: TGTGCCACAGAGGGGGTTCATCAGCCCCAGCATTTT
CDR3 protein: CATEGVHQPQHF

D gene: .
clone size: .
CDR3 length: 11
V gene: TRBV11-2
J gene: TRBJ2-1
CDR3 DNA: TGTGCCAGCAGCTCCACAGATGAGCAGTTCTTC
CDR3 protein: CASSSTDEQFF

D gene: .
clone size: many
CDR3 length: 15
V gene: TRBV7-2
J gene: TRBJ2-7
CDR3 DNA: TGTGCCAGCAGCTTAGGGCGTCTCCCGACCTACGAGCAGTACTTC
CDR3 protein: CASSLGRLPTYEQYF

D gene: TRBD2
clone size: many
CDR3 length: 16
V gene: TRBV11-3
J gene: TRBJ2-3
CDR3 DNA: TGTGCCAGCAGCTTTTCTAGCGGCCCCAGCACAGATACGCAGTATTTT
CDR3 protein: CASSFSSGPSTDTQYF

D gene: .
clone size: .
CDR3 length: 15
V gene: TRBV29-1
J gene: TRBJ1-5
CDR3 DNA: TGCAGCGTTCAGGGTTACGGAGATAGCAATCAGCCCCAGCATTTT
CDR3 protein: CSVQGYGDSNQPQHF

D gene: .
clone size: .
CDR3 length: 15
V gene: TRBV12-3/TRBV12-4
J gene: TRBJ1-1
CDR3 DNA: TGTGCCAGCAGTCGGATAGGGGGATTGAACACTGAAGCTTTCTTT
CDR3 protein: CASSRIGGLNTEAFF

D gene: TRBD1
clone size: many
CDR3 length: 14
V gene: TRBV20-1
J gene: TRBJ1-5
CDR3 DNA: TGCAGTGCTGACCCCAGACAGGGGAATCAGCCCCAGCATTTT
CDR3 protein: CSADPRQGNQPQHF

D gene: .
clone size: many
CDR3 length: 14
V gene: TRBV7-2
J gene: TRBJ2-2
CDR3 DNA: TGTGCCAGCAGCCCCGGGTATCGGTCCGGGGAGCTGTTTTTT
CDR3 protein: CASSPGYRSGELFF

D gene: .
clone size: few
CDR3 length: 12
V gene: TRBV6-6
J gene: TRBJ2-4
CDR3 DNA: TGTGCCAGCAGCCCCTTGGGAAACATTCAGTACTTC
CDR3 protein: CASSPLGNIQYF

D gene: .
clone size: many
CDR3 length: 18
V gene: TRBV7-2
J gene: TRBJ2-6
CDR3 DNA: TGTGCCAGCAGCTTAGGAGAGATCCCCCGCTCTGGGGCCAACGTCCTGACTTTC
CDR3 protein: CASSLGEIPRSGANVLTF

D gene: TRBD1
clone size: few
CDR3 length: 15
V gene: TRBV6-2/TRBV6-3
J gene: TRBJ2-7
CDR3 DNA: TGTGCCAGCAGTCGGCGACAGGGAACGGCCTACGAGCAGTACTTC
CDR3 protein: CASSRRQGTAYEQYF

D gene: .
clone size: .
CDR3 length: 16
V gene: TRBV28
J gene: TRBJ2-7
CDR3 DNA: TGTGCCAGCAGTTTGGGTGGATGGAAGGGGATCAACGAGCAGTACTTC
CDR3 protein: CASSLGGWKGINEQYF

D gene: .
clone size: few
CDR3 length: 16
V gene: TRBV10-3
J gene: TRBJ2-3
CDR3 DNA: TGTGCCATCAGTGGATCAGGAGCTGGGGGCACAGATACGCAGTATTTT
CDR3 protein: CAISGSGAGGTDTQYF

D gene: TRBD1
clone size: few
CDR3 length: 11
V gene: TRBV20-1
J gene: TRBJ1-2
CDR3 DNA: TGCAGTGCCCACAGGGGGTATGGCTACACCTTC
CDR3 protein: CSAHRGYGYTF

D gene: .
clone size: .
CDR3 length: 14
V gene: TRBV20-1
J gene: TRBJ1-6
CDR3 DNA: TGCAGTGCTAGGGTGGGGCAGTCCAATTCACCCCTCCACTTT
CDR3 protein: CSARVGQSNSPLHF

D gene: .
clone size: many
CDR3 length: 15
V gene: TRBV7-2
J gene: TRBJ2-3
CDR3 DNA: TGTGCCAGCAGCTTAGACGGCTCCAGCACAGATACGCAGTATTTT
CDR3 protein: CASSLDGSSTDTQYF

D gene: .
clone size: .
CDR3 length: 13
V gene: TRBV12-5
J gene: TRBJ2-3
CDR3 DNA: TGTGCTAGTGCCTTCATGAGGGGAGATACGCAGTATTTT
CDR3 protein: CASAFMRGDTQYF